This T cell receptor beta chain came from a study of T cell repertoires in cytomegalovirus infection. TCRdb re-called the reads with MiXCR, one entry per CDR3 protein. This sample has roughly 800,000 distinct CDR3 sequences; almost 30% occur once, and the top ten carry less than 15%. Germline V gene lookup returns CDR1 SGHTA and CDR2 FQGNSA. CDR3 length: 12 residues. V was pared by 0 bases and J by 3 bases, with 3 bases between. This clonotype was seen repeatedly, ten times or more. Its target is not known. The chain has TRBV7-2 and TRBJ2-7; D is uncertain. Source: cultured CD8+ T cells from PBMCs, taken from culture after CMV antigen stimulation. The sequence was obtained from a human donor in good health (CMV status not recorded). Some clones in this sample may be carry-over from other donors' samples. The CDR3 DNA reads TGTGCCAGCAGCTTAGCGCTCTACGAGCAGTACTTC. The encoded protein is CASSLALYEQYF.